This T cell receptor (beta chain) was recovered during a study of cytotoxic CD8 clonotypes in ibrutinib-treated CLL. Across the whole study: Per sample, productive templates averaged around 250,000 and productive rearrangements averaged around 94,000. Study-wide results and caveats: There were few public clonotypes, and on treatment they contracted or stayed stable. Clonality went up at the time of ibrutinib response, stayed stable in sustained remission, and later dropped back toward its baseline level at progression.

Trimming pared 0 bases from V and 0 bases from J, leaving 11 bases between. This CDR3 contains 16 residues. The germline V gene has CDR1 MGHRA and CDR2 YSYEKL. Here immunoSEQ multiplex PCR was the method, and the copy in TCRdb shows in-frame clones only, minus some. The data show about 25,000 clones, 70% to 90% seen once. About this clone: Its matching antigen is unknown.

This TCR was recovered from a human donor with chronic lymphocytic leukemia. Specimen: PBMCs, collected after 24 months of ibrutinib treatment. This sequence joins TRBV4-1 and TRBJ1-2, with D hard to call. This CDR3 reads CASSQEVGFSNYGYTF. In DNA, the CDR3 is TGCGCCAGCAGCCAAGAGGTGGGGTTCTCTAACTATGGCTACACCTTC.